This TCR beta chain was recovered during a study of blood T cell repertoires in COVID-19. Study at large: Italy, Spain and the United States were the sources of the convalescent and acute COVID-19 samples.

Under the authors' procedure: From reference gene primer amplification, estimates of nucleated cell counts were derived. TCRdb's table, derived via immunoSEQ multiplex PCR, lists solely in-frame clones and lacks some. That table furnishes V, J and clone size, whereas the DNA furnished D and trimming. The profile shows roughly 180,000 clones, roughly nine tenths of them singletons. V shed 3 bases and J shed 3 bases, with 12 bases lying between them. The length of the CDR3 is 14 residues. CDR1 and CDR2 (germline): LGHNA, YSLEER. The chain links TRBV4-3 to TRBJ2-7; the D gene is possibly TRBD2 (6 bases). Sequencing used peripheral blood. The clonotype comes from a man aged 65-85 years with active or convalescent COVID-19. The CDR3 nucleotides are TGCGCCAGCAGCCAGGGGGGAGGCGTCTACGAGCAGTACTTC. Encoded protein: CASSQGGGVYEQYF.